This T cell receptor beta chain is from a study of blood T cell repertoires in COVID-19. Turning to the study itself: Collection of acute and convalescent COVID-19 samples took place in the United States, Italy and Spain.

Under the authors' procedure: Amplification from reference gene primers served as the basis for estimated nucleated cell counts. Data came from immunoSEQ multiplex PCR; TCRdb stores just in-frame clones and leaves some out. The V and J calls and clone size were taken over from that table, and D and trimming were inferred from the DNA. The sample holds hundreds of thousands of clones; roughly 86% are singletons and the top ten take approximately 2%. Recruited during active infection, patients (from Seattle) were subsequently followed longitudinally. This clone was seen only once. CDR3 length equals 16 residues. V was clipped by 4 bases and J by 1 base, with 16 bases between them. CDR1 is SGHTA and CDR2 is FQGNSA in the germline V gene.

The TCR sequence derives from a woman aged 30 to 39 with COVID-19, enrolled during active disease. The chain joins TRBV7-2 to TRBJ2-5; maybe TRBD2 (5 bases). Sequencing was carried out using peripheral blood. The CDR3 sequence is CASSSGLFATQETQYF. The CDR3 region has the DNA TGTGCCAGCAGCTCTGGACTCTTCGCCACCCAAGAGACCCAGTACTTC.